This T cell receptor (beta chain) is from a study of blood T cell repertoires in COVID-19. Across the study: There were acute and convalescent COVID-19 samples, and they came from the United States, Italy and Spain. The cDNA or gDNA used as material had been derived from T cells, B-cell-depleted T cells, or PBMCs.

Authors' analysis steps: Reference gene primer amplification gave estimated nucleated cell counts. The table came from immunoSEQ multiplex PCR; TCRdb's copy has only in-frame clones and leaves some out. Clonal size and the V and J genes are those of that table, whereas D and trimming came from the DNA. The data show roughly 230,000 clones, 83% seen once. V shed 4 bases, J shed 1 base, and the junction held 3 bases outside the gene matches. CDR3 length: 15 amino acids. CDR1 is SGHTS, CDR2 YDEGEE, per germline. The clonotype comes from a man in his forties or fifties with active or convalescent COVID-19. The chain has TRBV5-8 and TRBJ2-3; 10 bases line up with TRBD1. Sequences were obtained from peripheral blood. Here the CDR3 DNA reads TGTGCCAGCAGCATAGGGACAGGGGGCACAGATACGCAGTATTTT. The encoded protein is CASSIGTGGTDTQYF.